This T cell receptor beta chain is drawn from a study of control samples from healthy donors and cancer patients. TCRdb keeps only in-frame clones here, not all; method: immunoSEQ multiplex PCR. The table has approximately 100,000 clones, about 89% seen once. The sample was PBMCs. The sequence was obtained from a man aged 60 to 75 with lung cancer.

CDR3 in DNA: TGTGCCAGCAGCTTATCGGTCGGGGGGCCTGGCTCCTACAATGAGCAGTTCTTC. Translated: CASSLSVGGPGSYNEQFF. The chain recombines TRBV5-6 with TRBJ2-1, with D perhaps TRBD2 (7 bases). CDR3 length equals 18 residues. The germline gives CDR1 SGHDT, CDR2 YYEEEE. The germline V and J ends were trimmed by 2 bases and 0 bases, with 18 bases remaining between them.